Listed here are 2 T cell receptor beta chains from one sample, sequenced in a study of cytomegalovirus exposure and HLA in healthy donors. A multiplex PCR was run with 60 Vbeta primers and 13 Jbeta primers. Libraries were prepared by immunoSEQ multiplex PCR; TCRdb keeps only in-frame clonotypes and omits some of them. The table includes approximately 160,000 clones, about 65% detected once. Sequencing was carried out using PBMCs. The receptor set was obtained from a woman in her late teens or twenties in good health and CMV-seropositive.

This rearrangement joins TRBV7-8 to TRBJ2-7, with 7 bases aligning to TRBD2. Germline-derived CDR1 and CDR2 are SGHVS and FQNEAQ. This CDR3 region has 14 residues. Trimming took 1 base from V and 2 from J; bases not matched to a gene: 2. In nucleotides, the CDR3 is TGTGCCAGCAGCTTAGGAGGGAGGGCCTACGAGCAGTACTTC. Its translation: CASSLGGRAYEQYF.

The rearrangement uses TRBV7-9 and TRBJ1-2; 9 bases line up with TRBD1. The V and J ends lost 5 bases and 8 bases, in that order; junction bases with no gene match: 12. The CDR3 contains 15 residues. The germline V gene has CDR1 SEHNR and CDR2 FQNEAQ (reference sequence). In DNA, the CDR3 is TGTGCCAGCAGCCTGGGGACAGGGAGTCTTGGGGGCTACACCTTC. This gives the protein CASSLGTGSLGGYTF. Filled out from reference TRBV7-9 and TRBJ1-2, the complete variable domain reads DTGVSQNPRHKITKRGQNVTFRCDPISEHNRLYWYRQTLGQGPEFLTYFQNEAQLEKSRLLSDRFSAERPKGSFSTLEIQRTEQGDSAMYLCASSLGTGSLGGYTFGSGTRLTVV.